Listed here are 14 T cell receptor beta chains from one sample, sequenced in a study of T cells after yellow fever vaccination. TCRdb passed the 5' RACE reads through MiXCR, listing each CDR3 protein once. The table lists about 580,000 distinct CDR3 sequences, about a sixth of them singletons. The specimen comprised PBMCs, sampled 5 to 6 days after the first yellow fever vaccination. These receptors came from a man aged 18 to 30 who received the YFV17D yellow fever vaccine.

This clonotype was found a few times. This CDR3 is CASSFVEAGETQYF. The DNA of the CDR3 is TGTGCCAGCAGCTTCGTTGAGGCGGGGGAGACCCAGTACTTC. The V and J genes are TRBV7-2 and TRBJ2-5, with D maybe TRBD2 (6 bases). Per the germline V gene, CDR1 is SGHTA and CDR2 is FQGNSA. The V and J ends lost 3 bases and 5 bases respectively, with 13 bases between them. CDR3 size: 14 residues. Filled out from reference TRBV7-2 and TRBJ2-5, the complete variable domain reads GAGVSQSPSNKVTEKGKDVELRCDPISGHTALYWYRQSLGQGLEFLIYFQGNSAPDKSGLPSDRFSAERTGGSVSTLTIQRTQQEDSAVYLCASSFVEAGETQYFGPGTRLLVL.

This clonotype was recorded a few times. The V call is TRBV29-1, the J call TRBJ1-2; D possibly corresponds to TRBD1 (5 bases). The germline V gene encodes CDR1 SQVTM and CDR2 ANQGSEA. This CDR3 has 13 residues. Trimming took off 1 base at V and 0 bases at J, with 6 bases between the two ends. CDR3 bases: TGCAGCGTTGAAGCGGGGCCTAACTATGGCTACACCTTC. Protein product: CSVEAGPNYGYTF.

The chain couples TRBV12-3 or TRBV12-4 to TRBJ2-3; possible D gene TRBD2, 6 bases. The CDR3 sequence is 15 residues long. V lost 4 bases to trimming and J lost 12 bases, with 23 bases between them. CDR3 loop: CASSSLGRDFDPQYF. The CDR3 nucleotides are TGTGCCAGCAGTTCCCTCGGAAGGGACTTCGACCCACAGTATTTT.

In this sample, this clonotype turned up many times. The V and J genes are TRBV5-5 and TRBJ1-1; a weak D match, TRBD1 (5 bases). The CDR3 runs to 16 residues. Trimming stripped 1 base from V and 3 bases from J, with 16 bases between. Looked up from germline, CDR1 is SGHKS and CDR2 is YYEKEE (reference sequence). The CDR3 region has the DNA TGTGCCAGCAGCTTGTGGGGCAGCTTGGCGGACACTGAAGCTTTCTTT. Protein sequence: CASSLWGSLADTEAFF. Using reference TRBV5-5 and TRBJ1-1 for the parts outside the CDR3, the full variable domain is DAGVTQSPTHLIKTRGQQVTLRCSPISGHKSVSWYQQVLGQGPQFIFQYYEKEERGRGNFPDRFSARQFPNYSSELNVNALLLGDSALYLCASSLWGSLADTEAFFGQGTRLTVV.

The gene calls are TRBV7-8 and TRBJ2-1, with D possibly TRBD1 on 6 matching bases. V was shortened by 5 bases and J by 8 bases, with 13 bases between the two germline ends. Germline V gene sequence: CDR1 SGHVS, CDR2 FQNEAQ. The CDR3 consists of 13 residues. The CDR3 nucleotides are TGTGCCAGCAGCCCACAGGGTTACGATGAGCAGTTCTTC. This gives the protein CASSPQGYDEQFF.

The rearrangement links TRBV20-1 to TRBJ1-5, with 7 positions matching TRBD1. Germline-derived CDR1 and CDR2 are DFQATT and SNEGSKA (reference sequence). The CDR3 contains 16 residues. V trimming: 3 bases; J trimming: 5 bases; junction bases outside the gene matches: 13. The CDR3 DNA sequence: TGCAGTGCTAGTCCCGGGGCCAGGGGGTTTTATCAGCCCCAGCATTTT. It codes for CSASPGARGFYQPQHF.

This clonotype was observed a handful of times. The chain has TRBV4-3 and TRBJ1-2; D perhaps matches TRBD1 (5 bases). Germline-derived CDR1 and CDR2 are LGHNA and YSLEER. V was shortened by 6 bases and J by 4 bases, with 15 bases between the two germline ends. CDR3 size: 14 residues. The CDR3 protein is CASSPPGHGYGYTF. The CDR3 coding sequence is TGCGCCAGCAGTCCGCCGGGGCACGGCTATGGCTACACCTTC.

This clonotype came up a few times. V usage is TRBV4-2 and J usage is TRBJ2-1; TRBD2 aligns across 12 bases. Trimming removed 4 bases from V and 8 bases from J; junction bases left unmatched: 12. The CDR3 has 17 amino acids. Germline V gives CDR1 LGHNA, CDR2 YNFKEQ. The CDR3 DNA is TGTGCCAGCAGCCCTACCTTAGGACTAGCGGGGCTGGATGAGCAGTTCTTC. This translates into CASSPTLGLAGLDEQFF.

The V and J genes are TRBV5-1 and TRBJ2-3; 11 positions match TRBD2. CDR3 length: 16 amino acids. Germline V lookup: CDR1 SGHRS, CDR2 YFSETQ. Trimming cost V 4 bases and J 4 bases; bases outside gene matches: 8. The CDR3 DNA reads as TGCGCCAGCAGCGGAGGGACTAGCGGACGGGCAGATACGCAGTATTTT. Translation: CASSGGTSGRADTQYF. Full variable domain (outside the CDR3, taken from reference TRBV5-1 and TRBJ2-3): KAGVTQTPRYLIKTRGQQVTLSCSPISGHRSVSWYQQTPGQGLQFLFEYFSETQRNKGNFPGRFSGRQFSNSRSEMNVSTLELGDSALYLCASSGGTSGRADTQYFGPGTRLTVL.

This clonotype was recorded a few times. The chain joins TRBV4-3 to TRBJ2-1; TRBD2 is a possible D gene (5 bases). Trimming left V 0 bases short and J 9 bases short, with 15 bases between. The germline gives CDR1 LGHNA, CDR2 YSLEER. The CDR3 is 15 residues long. CDR3 sequence reads: CASSQDSPPRGEQFF. CDR3 nucleotides: TGCGCCAGCAGCCAAGATTCCCCCCCCCGGGGTGAGCAGTTCTTC.

V and J are TRBV6-5 and TRBJ1-2; no reliable D call. The CDR3 length is 14 residues. V was trimmed by 0 bases and J by 1 base, leaving 6 bases between them. Germline V gene data show CDR1 as MNHEY and CDR2 as SVGAGI. CDR3 DNA sequence: TGTGCCAGCAGTTACTCGGGAGATAACTATGGCTACACCTTC. It yields the protein CASSYSGDNYGYTF.

This chain links TRBV20-1 with TRBJ2-2; a weak D match, TRBD1 (6 bases). The ends were cut back, 5 bases at V and 0 bases at J, with 13 bases in the middle. There are 15 residues in the CDR3. Germline-derived CDR1 and CDR2 are DFQATT and SNEGSKA (reference sequence). This CDR3 reads CSASRAGANTGELFF. The CDR3 nucleotides are TGCAGTGCTTCGCGAGCAGGGGCGAACACCGGGGAGCTGTTTTTT.

This clonotype was detected once. The chain is built from TRBV28 and TRBJ1-5; TRBD1 is a possible D gene (6 bases). V lost 2 bases and J lost 7, with 21 bases in between. The CDR3 loop spans 17 amino acids. Germline-derived CDR1 and CDR2 are MDHEN and SYDVKM. CDR3 in amino acids: CASSLPPFHRAGQPQHF. CDR3 DNA sequence: TGTGCCAGCAGTTTACCGCCCTTCCACAGGGCTGGGCAGCCCCAGCATTTT.

The chain uses TRBV29-1 and TRBJ2-7; TRBD1 is a possible D gene (6 bases). Trimming cost V 4 bases and J 4 bases, with 20 bases left between them. Germline V gives CDR1 SQVTM, CDR2 ANQGSEA. This CDR3 has 15 amino acids. DNA of the CDR3: TGCAGCGTTGCCGTGGCAGGGGAATACATTTACGAGCAGTACTTC. Its translation: CSVAVAGEYIYEQYF.